Described below is a single T cell receptor (beta chain) sequence and its context. Its antigen has not been determined. Base qualities are not provided; no much larger clone lies one nucleotide away. These data come from a study of Ad26.COV2.S vaccination and SARS-CoV-2 variants (dated by TCRdb to about 2021). In terms of the full investigation: Vaccine-arm donors came from COV1001, a multicentre, randomized, double-blind, placebo-controlled phase I-IIa trial of Ad26.COV2.S in healthy adults. Throughout the experiments and outcome assessment, investigators stayed blinded to trial group allocation. Ad26.COV2.S was given intramuscularly at 5x10^10 or 1x10^11 viral particles, as a single shot or as two shots 56 days apart. Participants in the trial were split at random into five groups of five each, receiving low-dose or high-dose Ad26.COV2.S once or twice, or else placebo on both occasions. TCRbeta repertoire sequencing was used to assess the specificity and breadth of SARS-CoV-2-reactive T cell receptors after Ad26.COV2.S vaccination. The TCR-sequenced set comprised approximately 32 samples: some 20 Ad26.COV2.S vaccine recipients, 5 placebo recipients and 8 SARS-CoV-2 convalescent individuals.

The immunoSEQ Assay was the method used to sequence TCRbeta CDR3 regions. After extraction, genomic DNA underwent amplification by bias-controlled multiplex PCR, followed by high-throughput sequencing. As for how the authors treated the data: To quantify the absolute abundance of every unique TCRbeta CDR3 region, sequences were collapsed and filtered. T cell fraction was estimated by normalization of TCRbeta template counts to usable DNA, with usable DNA being measured through amplification of reference genes present in all nucleated cells. Repertoire TCRs were annotated as SARS-CoV-2-specific when V gene, CDR3 amino acid sequence and J gene were exactly matched to a known reactive TCR set. The reference SARS-CoV-2 TCR set was derived from MIRA and filtered for enrichment in COVID-19-positive ImmuneCODE repertoires, a step that removed public or cross-reactive TCRs. Using the MIRA antigens, annotated TCRs were further analysed by specific ORF or by position within an ORF. Breadth was defined as annotated unique rearrangements over total unique productive rearrangements; depth was the summed frequency of those rearrangements. Two-sided Wilcoxon rank-sum tests were used to compare TCR breadth between groups. The table was pulled from immuneACCESS by TCRdb, which kept in-frame rearrangements only. Such tables lose some clones; where checked, under half of the loss comes from unresolved V genes, and the rest has no known cause. From that table come the V and J calls and clone size; the DNA was used to work out D and trimming. The sample table contains around 450,000 clones; only one count was recorded for more than 80% of them. Of the sample, roughly an eighth is held by the ten largest clones.

This sample's treatment or condition label indicates: about 20 received Ad26.COV2.S at low or high dose, single or two shots; five or six received placebo; per-sample allocation not given. Repertoires of vaccine and placebo recipients were sequenced from samples collected on day 63 after the first injection. Between 29 July and 7 August 2020, Cohort 1b enrolled about two dozen adults aged 18-55 years at one site in Boston, USA. Ad26.COV2.S was a replication-incompetent adenovirus type 26 vector that expressed a prefusion-stabilized SARS-CoV-2 spike protein derived from the original Wuhan strain. Broad study findings and their caveats: Ad26.COV2.S recipients had higher spike-specific TCR breadth than placebo recipients (P = 0.0014). Vaccine and placebo recipients had comparable non-spike TCR breadth, which fits with the vaccine containing only spike. The study was not powered to compare responses between vaccine doses or regimens. The authors noted that the TCR breadth and depth analyses may have underestimated total T cell responses. After vaccination, substantial breadth of spike-specific CD8+ and CD4+ T cell responses was reported.

Trimming costs V 0 bases and J 1 base, and their ends lie 16 bases apart. The CDR3 covers 18 residues, taking in both the cysteine and the phenylalanine. Only CDR3 DNA remains: 54 bases, in frame from the first base. CDR1 and CDR2 were assigned from the germline V gene as LGHNA and YSLEER. This material consisted of peripheral blood, taken in a trial of Ad26.COV2.S vaccine versus placebo. The receptor was isolated from a person between 18 and 59 years old who received the Ad26.COV2.S COVID-19 vaccine or a placebo. The chain uses TRBV4-3 and TRBJ2-1, and perhaps TRBD2 as D gene, on 6 matching bases. Here is the DNA: TGCGCCAGCAGCCAAGATAATGTCGGGAGAGGATCCTACAATGAGCAGTTCTTC. It translates to CASSQDNVGRGSYNEQFF.